The 15 T cell receptor beta chains below were found in one sample sequenced in a study of blood T cell repertoires in COVID-19. Assay used: immunoSEQ multiplex PCR; TCRdb lists only in-frame clones, some missing. The data hold around 90,000 clones, with about 92% observed a single time. Sequenced sample: peripheral blood. These TCRs come from a woman aged 55-70 years with active COVID-19.

CDR3 sequence (DNA): TGTGCCAGCAGTTACTCGGGCGCGGGCCAGTATGGCTACACCTTC. This encodes CASSYSGAGQYGYTF. V usage is TRBV6-5 and J usage is TRBJ1-2; D ambiguous. CDR1 and CDR2 (germline): MNHEY, SVGAGI. This CDR3 comprises 15 residues. With 0 bases removed from V and 5 bases from J, the gap between germline ends came to 13 bases.

The chain recombines TRBV3-1 (or the pseudogene TRBV3-2) with TRBJ2-7, with 15 bases aligning to TRBD2. This CDR3 spans 18 amino acids. V gave up 3 bases and J gave up 6 bases; unmatched junction bases: 12. CDR1 and CDR2 (germline): LGHDT, YNNKEL (reference sequence). The CDR3 region is CASSQLLGLAGGGTEQYF. The CDR3 DNA reads as TGTGCCAGCAGCCAGCTACTGGGACTAGCGGGAGGAGGCACCGAGCAGTACTTC.

The rearrangement links TRBV27 to TRBJ2-3; TRBD2 aligns across 7 bases. This CDR3 spans 14 amino acids. Germline assignment: CDR1 MNHEY and CDR2 SMNVEV (reference sequence). J lost 4 bases, V lost 3 bases, and 4 bases had no gene match. This chain's CDR3 is CASSLRAGADTQYF. CDR3 bases: TGTGCCAGCAGTTTGCGGGCGGGAGCAGATACGCAGTATTTT.

The rearrangement uses TRBV14 and TRBJ2-7; 7 bases match TRBD2. This CDR3 is built from 16 residues. Germline V gene data show CDR1 as SGHDN and CDR2 as FVKESK. J was trimmed by 5 bases and V by 3 bases; bases with no gene match: 13. Here the CDR3 reads CASSQTRAGEENEQYF. The CDR3 DNA follows: TGTGCCAGCAGCCAGACTAGGGCGGGAGAAGAGAACGAGCAGTACTTC.

The chain is built from TRBV5-1 and TRBJ2-2, with D possibly TRBD1 on 6 matching bases. Germline-derived CDR1 and CDR2 are SGHRS and YFSETQ. The V end was cut by 9 bases, the J end by 3 bases, with 18 bases between. This CDR3 has 15 residues. This CDR3 reads CATSWGTGYTGELFF. The DNA for the CDR3 is TGCGCCACCAGTTGGGGAACAGGGTACACCGGGGAGCTGTTTTTT. Supplemented by reference TRBV5-1 and TRBJ2-2, the full variable domain reads KAGVTQTPRYLIKTRGQQVTLSCSPISGHRSVSWYQQTPGQGLQFLFEYFSETQRNKGNFPGRFSGRQFSNSRSEMNVSTLELGDSALYLCATSWGTGYTGELFFGEGSRLTVL.

The gene calls are TRBV2 and TRBJ1-6, with 10 bases lining up with TRBD1. The J segment lost 7 bases and the V segment lost 5 bases, leaving 5 bases of the junction unmatched. Germline V gene lookup returns CDR1 SNHLY and CDR2 FYNNEI. The CDR3 runs to 15 residues. This CDR3 is CASSPGTGVNSPLHF. The CDR3 DNA is TGTGCCAGCAGTCCAGGGACAGGGGTCAATTCACCCCTCCACTTT.

The genes are TRBV28 and TRBJ2-7, with TRBD1 matching over 10 bases. This CDR3 is built from 15 residues. Germline V gives CDR1 MDHEN, CDR2 SYDVKM. Trimming at V came to 5 bases and at J to 0 bases, leaving 4 bases not matched to a gene. The CDR3 nucleotides are TGTGCCAGCAGTGGAGGGACAGGGGACTCCTACGAGCAGTACTTC. Protein sequence: CASSGGTGDSYEQYF. The full variable domain, rest sourced from reference TRBV28 and TRBJ2-7, is DVKVTQSSRYLVKRTGEKVFLECVQDMDHENMFWYRQDPGLGLRLIYFSYDVKMKEKGDIPEGYSVSREKKERFSLILESASTNQTSMYLCASSGGTGDSYEQYFGPGTRLTVT.

This sequence joins TRBV19 and TRBJ2-2; D ambiguous. The germline CDR1 and CDR2 sequences are LNHDA and SQIVND (reference sequence). The V end was cut by 8 bases, the J end by 3 bases, with 13 bases between. This CDR3 is built from 14 residues. The CDR3 bases are TGTGCCAGTCAACGGAGACGGGACACCGGGGAGCTGTTTTTT. Residues: CASQRRRDTGELFF. The variable domain in full, completed from reference TRBV19 and TRBJ2-2, reads DGGITQSPKYLFRKEGQNVTLSCEQNLNHDAMYWYRQDPGQGLRLIYYSQIVNDFQKGDIAEGYSVSREKKESFPLTVTSAQKNPTAFYLCASQRRRDTGELFFGEGSRLTVL.

J is TRBJ2-6 and V is TRBV29-1, with D unclear. This CDR3 has 14 residues. Germline lookup yields CDR1 SQVTM and CDR2 ANQGSEA. The ends were cut back, 4 bases at V and 0 bases at J, with 7 bases in the middle. In nucleotides, the CDR3 is TGCAGCGTTGTCGAGCCCTCTGGGGCCAACGTCCTGACTTTC. It yields the protein CSVVEPSGANVLTF. The whole variable domain, remainder taken from reference TRBV29-1 and TRBJ2-6, is SAVISQKPSRDICQRGTSLTIQCQVDSQVTMMFWYRQQPGQSLTLIATANQGSEATYESGFVIDKFPISRPNLTFSTLTVSNMSPEDSSIYLCSVVEPSGANVLTFGAGSRLTVL.

The rearrangement links TRBV7-3 to TRBJ2-2; possible D gene TRBD1, 6 bases. The CDR3 is made up of 16 amino acids. V lost 1 base and J lost 6, with 15 bases in between. From germline, CDR1 is SGHTA and CDR2 FQGTGA. CDR3 sequence: CASSLMGQGSPGELFF. The CDR3 DNA reads as TGTGCCAGCAGCTTAATGGGCCAGGGGTCTCCCGGGGAGCTGTTTTTT.

This sequence joins TRBV2 and TRBJ2-7, with 9 nucleotides matching TRBD2. V gave up 1 base and J gave up 6 bases; unmatched junction bases: 7. This CDR3 contains 15 residues. Per germline, CDR1 SNHLY and CDR2 FYNNEI. In DNA, the CDR3 is TGTGCCAGCAGTGAAGAGGGCGGGAGGGCCTCCGAGCAGTACTTC. This translates into CASSEEGGRASEQYF.

The chain combines TRBV5-4 with TRBJ2-3, with 11 bases lining up with TRBD2. The CDR3 runs 17 residues. The V gene end was trimmed by 1 base and the J gene end by 6 bases; junction bases not matched to a gene: 10. The germline CDR1 and CDR2 sequences are SGHNT and YYREEE (reference sequence). The CDR3 loop reads CASSLSTSGSIADTQYF. CDR3 coding DNA: TGTGCCAGCAGCTTGAGTACTAGCGGGAGTATCGCGGATACGCAGTATTTT.

The rearrangement joins TRBV12-3 or TRBV12-4 to TRBJ1-1; D is perhaps TRBD1 (5 bases). V lost 7 bases to trimming and J lost 0 bases, with 9 bases between them. CDR3 size: 13 residues. The chain's CDR3 is CASKDTLNTEAFF. CDR3 coding DNA: TGTGCCAGCAAGGACACCTTGAACACTGAAGCTTTCTTT.

The J gene is TRBJ2-7, the V gene TRBV28; 7 bases map to TRBD1. The CDR3 loop spans 15 amino acids. The germline V gene has CDR1 MDHEN and CDR2 SYDVKM. Trimming at V came to 5 bases and at J to 7 bases, leaving 14 bases not matched to a gene. Written as DNA, the CDR3 is TGTGCCAGCAGTCCCTTACAGGGGAGTTCGGTTGAGCAGTACTTC. Translating it yields CASSPLQGSSVEQYF.

The chain carries TRBV10-1 and TRBJ2-7, with a weak D call TRBD2 (6 bases). This CDR3 is built from 14 residues. Trimming removed 5 bases at V and 7 bases at J, with 18 bases between. From germline, CDR1 is WNHNN and CDR2 SYGVQD (reference sequence). CDR3 coding DNA: TGCGCCAGCAGTCTAGGGGAGGCCCCGTGGGAGCAGTACTTC. Encoded protein: CASSLGEAPWEQYF.